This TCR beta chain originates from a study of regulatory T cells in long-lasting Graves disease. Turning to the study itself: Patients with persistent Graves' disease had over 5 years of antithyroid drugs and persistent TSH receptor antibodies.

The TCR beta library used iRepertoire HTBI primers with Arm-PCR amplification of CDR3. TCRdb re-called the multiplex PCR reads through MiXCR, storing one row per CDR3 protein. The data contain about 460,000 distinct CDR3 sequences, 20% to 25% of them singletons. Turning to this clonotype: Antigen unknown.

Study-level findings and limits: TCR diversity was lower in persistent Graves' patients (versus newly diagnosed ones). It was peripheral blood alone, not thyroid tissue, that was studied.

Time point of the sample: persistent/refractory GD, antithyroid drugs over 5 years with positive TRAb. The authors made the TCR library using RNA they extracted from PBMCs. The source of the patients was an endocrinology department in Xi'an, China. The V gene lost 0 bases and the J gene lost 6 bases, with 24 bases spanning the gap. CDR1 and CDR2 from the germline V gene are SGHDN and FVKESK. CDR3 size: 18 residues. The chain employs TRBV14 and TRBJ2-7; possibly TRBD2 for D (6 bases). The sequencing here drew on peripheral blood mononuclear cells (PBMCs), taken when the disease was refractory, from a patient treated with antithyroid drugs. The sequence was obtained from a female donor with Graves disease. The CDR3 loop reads CASSQEGWGDRLYGEQYF. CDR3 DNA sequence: TGTGCCAGCAGCCAAGAGGGTTGGGGGGATCGGTTGTACGGCGAGCAGTACTTC.